This TCR beta chain was retrieved from a study of OX40 agonist ivuxolimab in advanced cancers. Study as a whole: Patients in the trial were receiving intravenous ivuxolimab every 2 weeks, at doses of 0.01 to 10 mg/kg.

As regards this clone: Its antigen is still unknown.

Here immunoSEQ multiplex PCR was the method, and the copy in TCRdb shows in-frame clones only, minus some. The table includes roughly 28,000 clones, 75% to 85% detected once. There are 14 residues in the CDR3. Germline assignment: CDR1 MGHRA and CDR2 YSYEKL. Trimming took 0 bases from V and 6 from J; bases not matched to a gene: 4. Study-level results: At 0.1 to 3.0 mg/kg, CD4+ and CD8+ blood T cells expanded clonally by week 6.

The sequence came from an adult with an advanced solid tumor such as melanoma, head and neck, liver or kidney cancer. The V gene is TRBV4-1, the J gene TRBJ2-7; 8 positions match TRBD2. The sequencing here drew on CD4+ or CD8+ T cells sorted from blood, taken in a trial of the OX40 agonist ivuxolimab. CDR3 region: CASSQDPGGAEQYF. CDR3 DNA: TGCGCCAGCAGCCAAGATCCGGGGGGGGCCGAGCAGTACTTC.